These 29 T cell receptor beta chains were sequenced from one sample in a study of tumor and adjacent non-tumor tissue in lung cancer. This sample's RNA came from whole unsorted tissue. More than 3 cm separated this lung sample from the edge of the tumor. Three rounds of nested PCR, following a modified ARM-PCR protocol, produced the TCRbeta library. TCRdb redid the calling of the multiplex PCR reads with MiXCR, one entry per CDR3 protein. The sample includes 35,000 to 55,000 distinct CDR3 sequences, approximately 60% seen only once; the top ten take around 20%. The sample comprised distant non-tumor lung tissue. These receptors were collected from a woman between 35 and 50 years old with non-small cell lung cancer.

The count of this clonotype is one. A much more abundant neighbour one base away suggests this may be a read error. This chain uses TRBV6-6 with TRBJ1-6; D uncertain. The CDR3 extends over 13 amino acids. The V gene's germline CDR1 is MNHNY and CDR2 SVGAGI (reference sequence). CDR3 coding DNA: TGTGCCAGCAGTTCTCGACCTAATTTACCCCTCCACTTT. This translates into CASSSRPNLPLHF.

J is TRBJ2-3 and V is TRBV6-5, with TRBD2 identical over 9 bases. The CDR3 length is 16 residues. Trimming removed 5 bases from V and 5 bases from J; junction bases left unmatched: 11. Germline V CDR1 and CDR2: MNHEY, SVGAGI. CDR3 amino acids: CASSPVMGGGVDTQYF. The CDR3 DNA follows: TGTGCCAGCAGTCCAGTTATGGGCGGGGGGGTAGATACGCAGTATTTT.

This clonotype came up a few times. Without the conserved terminal phenylalanine or tryptophan, this CDR3 likely stems from a read error. No DNA is shown, since the ends of the CDR3 on it are uncertain; the CDR3 is the one TCRdb lists. The V call is TRBV6-5, the J call TRBJ1-2; the D segment call TRBD1 is taken from the table without a DNA check. The CDR3 totals 13 residues, both ends included. Germline V CDR1 and CDR2: MNHEY, SVGAGI. The CDR3 loop reads CASSPRPSQGHTL.

This clonotype occurred a few times. J is TRBJ2-1 and V is TRBV6-4, with 7 bases lining up with TRBD2. The trim removed 5 bases at V and 0 bases at J, leaving 4 bases unmatched. The CDR3 totals 15 residues. Per germline, CDR1 MRHNA and CDR2 SNTAGT. The DNA of the CDR3 is TGTGCCAGCAGTAGCGGGGAAAGCTCCTACAATGAGCAGTTCTTC. Translating it yields CASSSGESSYNEQFF.

The J gene is TRBJ1-1, the V gene TRBV28; no clear D gene. The length of the CDR3 is 14 residues. Germline lookup yields CDR1 MDHEN and CDR2 SYDVKM. V dropped 8 bases and J dropped 5 bases, with 18 bases sitting between them. The CDR3 spells CASATPRASTEAFF. The DNA of the CDR3 is TGTGCCAGCGCTACCCCGAGGGCCAGTACTGAAGCTTTCTTT.

A few counts support this clonotype. This clone may be a read error of a much larger clone one base away. V and J are TRBV6-1 and TRBJ1-1; D unresolved. CDR3 length equals 13 residues. Germline values: CDR1 MNHNS, CDR2 SASEGT. CDR3 coding DNA: TGTGTCAGCAGTGGTGGTCGGAACACTGAAGCTTTCTTT. It specifies CVSSGGRNTEAFF.

About this clonotype itself: This CDR3 is missing its conserved last phenylalanine or tryptophan, likely due to a read error. This chain joins TRBV5-4 and TRBJ2-5; weak D call: TRBD2 (5 bases). In germline, CDR1 is SGHNT, CDR2 YYREEE (reference sequence). The CDR3 length is 14 residues. The CDR3, as DNA: TGTCCCAGCAGCTTGGGCCTAGCTGGAGAGACCCAGTACCTC. Protein sequence: CPSSLGLAGETQYL.

The CDR3 reads CVTGGTGWRHGYTF. In DNA form, the CDR3 reads TGTGTTACGGGGGGGACAGGGTGGAGACATGGCTACACCTTC. The chain carries TRBV6-1 and TRBJ1-2; 9 bases agree with TRBD1. The CDR3 consists of 14 residues. In germline, CDR1 is MNHNS, CDR2 SASEGT.

Turning to this clonotype: A much larger clone is a single base away; this may be a read error. The gene calls are TRBV7-9 and TRBJ2-3; 8 positions match TRBD2. The CDR3 spans 16 residues. The junction had 15 bases not matched to a gene; V was cut back by 7 bases and J by 6 bases. Germline V lookup: CDR1 SEHNR, CDR2 FQNEAQ (reference sequence). In DNA, the CDR3 is TGTGCCAGCAACTCCCCTGGCGGGGGGAAGTTGGATACGCAGTATTTT. It codes for CASNSPGGGKLDTQYF. The full variable domain, completed using reference TRBV7-9 and TRBJ2-3, is DTGVSQNPRHKITKRGQNVTFRCDPISEHNRLYWYRQTLGQGPEFLTYFQNEAQLEKSRLLSDRFSAERPKGSFSTLEIQRTEQGDSAMYLCASNSPGGGKLDTQYFGPGTRLTVL.

Details on this clonotype: This sequence may be a read error, since a much larger clone differs from it by one base. This chain uses TRBV30 with TRBJ1-6; 9 bases map to TRBD1. Germline loops: CDR1 GTSNPN, CDR2 SVGIG (reference sequence). This CDR3 contains 15 residues. CDR3: CVYPMGQGRDSPLHF. Here the CDR3 DNA reads TGTGTCTACCCGATGGGACAGGGACGAGATTCACCCCTCCACTTT.

A word on this clonotype: The germline gene is not matched at one end of the junction; a read error may be the cause. This chain uses TRBV12-5 with TRBJ1-6, with a tentative D call TRBD1 (6 bases). Per germline, CDR1 LGHNT and CDR2 FRNRAP. The CDR3 is 12 residues long. DNA of the CDR3: TGTGCTAGCAAGGACAGTGGGTCACCCCTCCGCTTT. Its translation is CASKDSGSPLRF.

This clonotype was seen repeatedly, ten times or more. The chain couples TRBV7-9 to TRBJ2-1; 11 nucleotides match TRBD2. Germline assignment: CDR1 SEHNR and CDR2 FQNEAQ (reference sequence). The CDR3 is made up of 15 amino acids. Unmatched junction bases numbered 8, after V lost 5 bases and J lost 8 bases. The CDR3 coding sequence is TGTGCCAGCAGCCGTACTAGCGGGGGAATTGATGAGCAGTTCTTC. Its protein product is CASSRTSGGIDEQFF.

As to this clonotype: The junction departs from the called germline gene at one end, perhaps through a read error. The chain combines TRBV6-1 with TRBJ2-3, with 11 bases matching TRBD1. This CDR3 has 16 amino acids. Germline CDR1 is MNHNS and CDR2 is SASEGT. For the CDR3, the DNA is TGCGCCACATTCGAGGACAGGGGGCGAGGGACAGATACGCAGTATTTT. This sequence encodes CATFEDRGRGTDTQYF.

The CDR3 loop is CVSSLRGDRVLSTEAFF. The CDR3 bases are TGTGTTAGCAGCCTACGGGGGGACAGGGTGTTGTCCACTGAAGCTTTCTTT. The chain combines TRBV5-5 with TRBJ1-1, with 9 bases identical to TRBD1. Germline V gene data show CDR1 as SGHKS and CDR2 as YYEKEE (reference sequence). This CDR3 region has 17 residues.

The sample holds a few counts of this clonotype. The chain joins TRBV7-9 to TRBJ1-1; D call uncertain. The CDR3 runs 15 residues. V lost 4 bases to trimming and J lost 0 bases, with 12 bases between them. The germline V gene encodes CDR1 SEHNR and CDR2 FQNEAQ (reference sequence). CDR3 in DNA: TGTGCCAGCAGCTCGAGGGCCGAAATGAACACTGAAGCTTTCTTT. It translates to CASSSRAEMNTEAFF.

This clonotype was counted many times. V usage is TRBV10-3 and J usage is TRBJ2-7, with 11 bases that match TRBD2. CDR1 ENHRY and CDR2 SYGVKD come from the germline V gene. The CDR3 contains 16 residues. J lost 6 bases, V lost 0 bases, and 7 bases had no gene match. The DNA of the CDR3 is TGTGCCATCAGTGAGTCGTTAGCGGGAGGGCCAGGCGAGCAGTACTTC. Residues: CAISESLAGGPGEQYF.

This clonotype came up many times. This rearrangement joins TRBV4-1 to TRBJ2-1, with 12 nucleotides matching TRBD2. CDR3 length: 18 amino acids. V lost 5 bases to trimming and J lost 5 bases; unmatched junction nucleotides: 13. Looked up from germline, CDR1 is MGHRA and CDR2 is YSYEKL. The CDR3 is CASSSIYKLAGGDNEQFF. The CDR3 DNA sequence: TGCGCCAGCAGCTCGATTTACAAGCTAGCGGGGGGGGACAATGAGCAGTTCTTC.

Concerning this clonotype: The conserved phenylalanine or tryptophan is not found at the CDR3 terminus, so this likely reflects a read error. The CDR3 DNA follows: TGTGCCAGTAGCCAACGGGCTAGCCGAGCAGATACGCAGTATTCT. Its protein is CASSQRASRADTQYS. The chain couples TRBV11-2 to TRBJ2-3, with a possible D match to TRBD2 (5 bases). Germline V gene sequence: CDR1 SGHAT, CDR2 FQNNGV. Trimming took 9 bases from V and 4 from J, leaving 20 bases between them. This CDR3 contains 15 residues.

This clonotype was observed many times. The chain joins TRBV6-2 or TRBV6-3 to TRBJ2-7, with unresolved D. The germline V and J ends were trimmed by 2 bases and 1 base, with 9 bases remaining between them. Germline V lookup: CDR1 MNHEY, CDR2 SVGEGT. This CDR3 is 14 amino acids long. The CDR3 reads CASSYQVPSYEQYF. CDR3 nucleotide sequence: TGTGCCAGCAGTTACCAGGTTCCGTCCTACGAGCAGTACTTC.

The chain combines TRBV6-5 with TRBJ1-1; D is unresolved. This CDR3 is 13 amino acids long. Germline loops: CDR1 MNHEY, CDR2 SVGAGI. With 8 bases removed from V and 8 bases from J, the gap between germline ends came to 18 bases. CDR3 nucleotides: TGTGCCAGCGGCTATGGGCCAGCTCGAGAAGCTTTCTTT. Translated, it gives CASGYGPAREAFF.

In regard to this clonotype: This clone may be a read error of a much larger clone one base away. The chain joins TRBV5-6 to TRBJ2-1; the match to TRBD2 covers 8 bases. CDR1 is SGHDT, CDR2 YYEEEE, per germline. The CDR3 contains 17 residues. CDR3 sequence reads: CASSSQMRGAGYIEQFF. The CDR3, as DNA: TGTGCCAGCAGCTCGCAAATGCGGGGGGCCGGCTACATTGAGCAGTTCTTC.

The table lists this clonotype with many counts. The DNA for the CDR3 is TGTGCCAGCATGGGAGGGGTGAGTGAAGCTTTCTTT. Translation: CASMGGVSEAFF. The chain employs TRBV6-1 and TRBJ1-1, with D perhaps matching TRBD1 (5 bases). Trimming left V 7 bases short and J 7 bases short, with 13 bases between. The CDR3 totals 12 residues. Germline lookup yields CDR1 MNHNS and CDR2 SASEGT.

Comments on this clonotype: This may be a read error: a much more frequent sequence differs by one nucleotide. The gene calls are TRBV20-1 and TRBJ1-5, with D unclear. V was trimmed by 6 bases and J by 0 bases, leaving 9 bases between them. From germline, CDR1 is DFQATT and CDR2 SNEGSKA (reference sequence). CDR3 length equals 13 residues. The CDR3 DNA sequence: TGCAGTGCGGCAGAGGATAGCAATCAGCCCCAGCATTTT. Translated, it gives CSAAEDSNQPQHF.

The chain uses TRBV14 and TRBJ2-3, with D tentatively TRBD2 (6 bases). This CDR3 is 17 amino acids long. The V gene lost 0 bases and the J gene lost 3 bases, with 16 bases spanning the gap. Germline V gene sequence: CDR1 SGHDN, CDR2 FVKESK. The DNA of the CDR3 is TGTGCCAGCAGCCAAGACGCGGGAATCGGTGGTACAGATACGCAGTATTTT. It encodes CASSQDAGIGGTDTQYF.

A note on this clonotype: This sequence may be a read error, since a much larger clone differs from it by one base. The CDR3 sequence is CASILGGGGTEAFF. In DNA form, the CDR3 reads TGTGCCAGCATCTTGGGTGGGGGTGGGACTGAAGCTTTCTTT. This sequence joins TRBV5-6 and TRBJ1-1; perhaps TRBD1 as D (5 bases). Per the germline V gene, CDR1 is SGHDT and CDR2 is YYEEEE. This CDR3 has 14 amino acids.

Comment on this clonotype: A much larger clonotype is one base distant, so this may be a read error. The chain employs TRBV25-1 and TRBJ2-2; tentative D call: TRBD1 (5 bases). The ends were cut back, 6 bases at V and 2 bases at J, with 13 bases in the middle. Germline V gene data show CDR1 as MGHDK and CDR2 as SYGVNS. This CDR3 region has 15 residues. The CDR3 coding sequence is TGTGCCAGCAGAGAGCTTCAGGGTAACACCGGGGAGCTGTTTTTT. Amino acid sequence: CASRELQGNTGELFF.

By frequency in the sample, this clonotype is medium-sized. The genes are TRBV11-2 and TRBJ2-1, with 13 bases aligning to TRBD2. Per germline, CDR1 SGHAT and CDR2 FQNNGV. The junction had 10 bases not matched to a gene; V was cut back by 5 bases and J by 12 bases. The CDR3 loop spans 15 amino acids. CDR3 region: CASSTGLAGAPGQFF. CDR3 DNA: TGTGCCAGCAGCACCGGACTAGCGGGGGCCCCGGGGCAGTTCTTC.

DNA of the CDR3: TGCGCCAGCAGCCGAGGACACGGGGCGAGTGATGGCTACACCTTC. Amino acid sequence: CASSRGHGASDGYTF. The rearrangement uses TRBV4-1 and TRBJ1-2; the D gene is possibly TRBD1 (5 bases). Germline V CDR1 and CDR2: MGHRA, YSYEKL. With 4 bases removed from V and 6 bases from J, the gap between germline ends came to 18 bases. This CDR3 has 15 amino acids.

Remarks on this clonotype: A read error may explain this, as a much larger clone is one base away. V gene TRBV12-3 or TRBV12-4 combines with J gene TRBJ2-7, with D possibly TRBD2 on 6 matching bases. This CDR3 contains 12 residues. The CDR3 DNA follows: TGTGGCAGCAGCCCTTTTCGGGGGGAGCAGTACTTC. This codes for CGSSPFRGEQYF.